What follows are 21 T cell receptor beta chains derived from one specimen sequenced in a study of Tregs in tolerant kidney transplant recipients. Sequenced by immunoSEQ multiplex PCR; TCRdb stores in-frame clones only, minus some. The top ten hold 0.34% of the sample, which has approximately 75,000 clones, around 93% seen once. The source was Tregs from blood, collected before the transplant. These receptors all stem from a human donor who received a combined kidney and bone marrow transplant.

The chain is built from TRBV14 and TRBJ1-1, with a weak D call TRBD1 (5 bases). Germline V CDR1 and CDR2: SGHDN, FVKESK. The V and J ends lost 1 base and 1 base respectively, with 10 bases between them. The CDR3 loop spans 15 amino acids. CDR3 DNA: TGTGCCAGCAGCCAAGTCGGGGCGGGGAACACTGAAGCTTTCTTT. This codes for CASSQVGAGNTEAFF.

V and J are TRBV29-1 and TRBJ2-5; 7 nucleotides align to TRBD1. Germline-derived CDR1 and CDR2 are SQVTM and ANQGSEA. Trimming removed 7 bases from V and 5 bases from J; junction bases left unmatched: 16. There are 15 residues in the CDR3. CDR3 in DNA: TGCAGCGCTGGTATGGGGACAGCTTACGTCGAGACCCAGTACTTC. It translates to CSAGMGTAYVETQYF. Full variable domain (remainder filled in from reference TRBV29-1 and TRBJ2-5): SAVISQKPSRDICQRGTSLTIQCQVDSQVTMMFWYRQQPGQSLTLIATANQGSEATYESGFVIDKFPISRPNLTFSTLTVSNMSPEDSSIYLCSAGMGTAYVETQYFGPGTRLLVL.

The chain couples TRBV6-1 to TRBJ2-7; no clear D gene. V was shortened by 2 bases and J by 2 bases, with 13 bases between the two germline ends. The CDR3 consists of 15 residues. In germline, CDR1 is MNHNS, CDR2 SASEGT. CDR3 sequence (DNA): TGTGCCAGCAGTGAAAGGGTCGGGTTCCCCTACGAGCAGTACTTC. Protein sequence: CASSERVGFPYEQYF.

CDR3 nucleotide sequence: TGTGCCAGTAGTTTCCAGGGTAACTATGGCTACACCTTC. Translated, it gives CASSFQGNYGYTF. The chain joins TRBV19 to TRBJ1-2, with a possible D match to TRBD1 (5 bases). Per the germline V gene, CDR1 is LNHDA and CDR2 is SQIVND (reference sequence). The CDR3 runs 13 residues. The V and J ends lost 5 bases and 1 base respectively, with 8 bases between them.

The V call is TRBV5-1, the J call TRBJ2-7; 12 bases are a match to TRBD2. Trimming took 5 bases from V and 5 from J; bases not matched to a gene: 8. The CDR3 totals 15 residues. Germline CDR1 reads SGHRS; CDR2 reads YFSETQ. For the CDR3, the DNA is TGCGCCAGCAGGCGACTAGCGGGAGTCAGGGACGAGCAGTACTTC. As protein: CASRRLAGVRDEQYF.

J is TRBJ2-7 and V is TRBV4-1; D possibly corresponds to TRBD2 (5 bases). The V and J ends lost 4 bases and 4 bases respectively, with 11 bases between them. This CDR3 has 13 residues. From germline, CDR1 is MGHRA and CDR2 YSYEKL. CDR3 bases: TGCGCCAGCAGCCCCACTAGTAGGTACGAGCAGTACTTC. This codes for CASSPTSRYEQYF.

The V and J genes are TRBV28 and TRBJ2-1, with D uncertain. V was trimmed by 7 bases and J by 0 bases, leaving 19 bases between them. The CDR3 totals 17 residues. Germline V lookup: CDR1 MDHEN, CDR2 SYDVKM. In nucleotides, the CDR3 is TGTGCCAGCAAGGGCTCAAAGCTTTACCGCTCCTACAATGAGCAGTTCTTC. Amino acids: CASKGSKLYRSYNEQFF.

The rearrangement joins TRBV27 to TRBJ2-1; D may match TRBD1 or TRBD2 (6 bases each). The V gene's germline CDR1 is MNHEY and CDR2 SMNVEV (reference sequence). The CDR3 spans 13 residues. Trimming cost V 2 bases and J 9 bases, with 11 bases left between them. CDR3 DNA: TGTGCCAGCAGTTTACGGGGGCTGGTTGAGCAGTTCTTC. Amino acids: CASSLRGLVEQFF.

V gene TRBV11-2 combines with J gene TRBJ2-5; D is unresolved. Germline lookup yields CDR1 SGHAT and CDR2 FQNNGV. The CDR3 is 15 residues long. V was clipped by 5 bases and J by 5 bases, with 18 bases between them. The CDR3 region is CASSPSPGSEETQYF. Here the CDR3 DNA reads TGTGCCAGCAGCCCGAGTCCTGGCTCCGAGGAGACCCAGTACTTC.

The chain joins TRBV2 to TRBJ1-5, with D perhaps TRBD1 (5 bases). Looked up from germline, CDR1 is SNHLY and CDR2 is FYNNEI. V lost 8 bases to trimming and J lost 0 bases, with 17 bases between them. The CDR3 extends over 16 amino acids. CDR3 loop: CASGPGTSYSNQPQHF. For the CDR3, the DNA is TGTGCCAGCGGACCAGGGACTTCCTATAGCAATCAGCCCCAGCATTTT.

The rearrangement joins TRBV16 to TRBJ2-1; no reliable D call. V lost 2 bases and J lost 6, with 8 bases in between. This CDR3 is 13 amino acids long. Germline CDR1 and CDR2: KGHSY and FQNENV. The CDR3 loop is CASSQGAGNEQFF. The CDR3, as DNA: TGTGCCAGCAGCCAAGGTGCCGGCAATGAGCAGTTCTTC.

CDR3 nucleotides: TGCGCCAGCAGCCAAGGACCTTCTAACTATGGCTACACCTTC. It encodes CASSQGPSNYGYTF. The J gene is TRBJ1-2, the V gene TRBV4-3; D gene unclear. The germline V and J ends were trimmed by 1 base and 0 bases, with 6 bases remaining between them. Germline assignment: CDR1 LGHNA and CDR2 YSLEER. The CDR3 loop spans 14 amino acids.

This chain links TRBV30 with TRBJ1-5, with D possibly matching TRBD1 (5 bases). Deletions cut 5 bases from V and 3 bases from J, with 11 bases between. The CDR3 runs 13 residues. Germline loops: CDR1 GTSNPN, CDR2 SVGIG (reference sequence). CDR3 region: CAWARGTNQPQHF. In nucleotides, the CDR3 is TGTGCCTGGGCTAGGGGTACCAATCAGCCCCAGCATTTT.

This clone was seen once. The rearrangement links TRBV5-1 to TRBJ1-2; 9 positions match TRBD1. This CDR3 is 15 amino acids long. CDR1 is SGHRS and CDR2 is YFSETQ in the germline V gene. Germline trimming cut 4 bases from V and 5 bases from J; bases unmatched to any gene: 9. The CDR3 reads CASSPSGTGRYGYTF. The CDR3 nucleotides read TGCGCCAGCAGCCCCTCCGGGACAGGGAGGTATGGCTACACCTTC.

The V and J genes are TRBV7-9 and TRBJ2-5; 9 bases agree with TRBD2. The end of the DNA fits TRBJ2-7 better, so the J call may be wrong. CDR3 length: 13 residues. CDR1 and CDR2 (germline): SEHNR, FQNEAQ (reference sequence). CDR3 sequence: CASSIAGVGEQYF. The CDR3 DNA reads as TGTGCCAGCAGTATAGCGGGAGTCGGCGAGCAGTACTTC.

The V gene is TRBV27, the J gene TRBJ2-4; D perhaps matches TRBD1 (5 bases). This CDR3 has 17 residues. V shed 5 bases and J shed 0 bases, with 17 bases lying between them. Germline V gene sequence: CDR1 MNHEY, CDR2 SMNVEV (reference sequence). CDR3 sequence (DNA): TGTGCCAGCAGTCTAACACTGACAGATTTAGCCAAAAACATTCAGTACTTC. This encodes CASSLTLTDLAKNIQYF.

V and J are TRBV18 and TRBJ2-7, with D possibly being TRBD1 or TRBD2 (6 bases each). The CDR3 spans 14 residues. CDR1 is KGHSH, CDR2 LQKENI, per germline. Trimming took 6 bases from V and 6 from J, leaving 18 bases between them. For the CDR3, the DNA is TGTGCCAGCTCTGGGGGGCTGTCGCAGCGCGAGCAGTACTTC. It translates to CASSGGLSQREQYF. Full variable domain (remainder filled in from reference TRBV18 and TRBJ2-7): NAGVMQNPRHLVRRRGQEARLRCSPMKGHSHVYWYRQLPEEGLKFMVYLQKENIIDESGMPKERFSAEFPKEGPSILRIQQVVRGDSAAYFCASSGGLSQREQYFGPGTRLTVT.

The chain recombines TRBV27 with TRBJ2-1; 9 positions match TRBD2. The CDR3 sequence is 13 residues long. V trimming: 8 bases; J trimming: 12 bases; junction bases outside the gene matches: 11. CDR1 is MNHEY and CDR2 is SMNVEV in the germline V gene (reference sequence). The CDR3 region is CASGWASGIGQFF. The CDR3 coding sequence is TGTGCCAGCGGTTGGGCTAGCGGGATTGGGCAGTTCTTC.

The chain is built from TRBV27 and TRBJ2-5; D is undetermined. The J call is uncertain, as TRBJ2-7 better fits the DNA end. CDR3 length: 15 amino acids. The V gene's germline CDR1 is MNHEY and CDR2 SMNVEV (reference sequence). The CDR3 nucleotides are TGTGCCAGCAGTCCCCCCATGGCAGGCTCCTACGAGCAGTACTTC. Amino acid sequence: CASSPPMAGSYEQYF.

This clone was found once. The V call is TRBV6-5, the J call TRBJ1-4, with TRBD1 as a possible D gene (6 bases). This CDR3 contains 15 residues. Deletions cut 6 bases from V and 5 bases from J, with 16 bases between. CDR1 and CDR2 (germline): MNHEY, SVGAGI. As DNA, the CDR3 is TGTGCCAGCAGCCTCACATCAGGGGCCAATGAAAAACTGTTTTTT. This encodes CASSLTSGANEKLFF.

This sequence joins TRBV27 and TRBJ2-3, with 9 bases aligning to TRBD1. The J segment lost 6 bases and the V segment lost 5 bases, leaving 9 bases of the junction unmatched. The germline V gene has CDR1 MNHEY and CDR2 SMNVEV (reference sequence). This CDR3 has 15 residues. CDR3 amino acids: CASSAWDRAYDTQYF. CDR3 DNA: TGTGCCAGCAGTGCATGGGACAGGGCCTATGATACGCAGTATTTT.